This entry lists 30 T cell receptor beta chains sequenced from one sample in a study of blood T cell repertoires in COVID-19. Assay used: immunoSEQ multiplex PCR; TCRdb lists only in-frame clones, some missing. Among about 250,000 clones listed, roughly 85% were seen once. Specimen: peripheral blood. The origin of the receptors is a man over 45 with COVID-19, enrolled during active disease.

As for this clone: This same CDR3 is encoded by further DNA sequences in the sample. V usage is TRBV7-2 and J usage is TRBJ1-2; 10 nucleotides match TRBD1. The junction had 7 bases not matched to a gene; V was cut back by 5 bases and J by 4 bases. This CDR3 region has 15 residues. Germline-derived CDR1 and CDR2 are SGHTA and FQGNSA. CDR3 DNA sequence: TGTGCCAGCAGCCCCGACAGGGGGCAGGGCTATGGCTACACCTTC. It specifies CASSPDRGQGYGYTF.

This sequence joins TRBV2 and TRBJ2-1; D perhaps matches TRBD1 (5 bases). V lost 1 base and J lost 5, with 12 bases in between. Looked up from germline, CDR1 is SNHLY and CDR2 is FYNNEI. There are 15 residues in the CDR3. For the CDR3, the DNA is TGTGCCAGCAGTGAAGGTTGGCCAGGGAACAATGAGCAGTTCTTC. Translated, it gives CASSEGWPGNNEQFF.

This chain connects TRBV10-3 to TRBJ2-7; D might be TRBD1 (6 bases). V was trimmed by 5 bases and J by 2 bases, leaving 7 bases between them. CDR1 ENHRY and CDR2 SYGVKD come from the germline V gene. The CDR3 has 12 residues. Written as DNA, the CDR3 is TGTGCCATCAGTAGGGACACCTACGAGCAGTACTTC. Translation gives CAISRDTYEQYF.

This chain uses TRBV3-1 (or the pseudogene TRBV3-2) with TRBJ2-2; D gene ambiguous. Trimming stripped 0 bases from V and 6 bases from J, with 8 bases between. The CDR3 is 14 residues long. Germline V CDR1 and CDR2: LGHDT, YNNKEL (reference sequence). The DNA for the CDR3 is TGTGCCAGCAGCCAAGAATACAGATCCGGGGAGCTGTTTTTT. Amino acid sequence: CASSQEYRSGELFF.

This chain connects TRBV6-2 or TRBV6-3 to TRBJ1-2; weak D call: TRBD1 (6 bases). The CDR3 sequence is 16 residues long. Germline V gives CDR1 MNHEY, CDR2 SVGEGT. Trimming took 2 bases from V and 4 from J, leaving 17 bases between them. The CDR3 DNA reads TGTGCCAGCAGTTACCCGACAGGAAAGGGGCCCTATGGCTACACCTTC. Its translation: CASSYPTGKGPYGYTF.

This chain joins TRBV6-5 and TRBJ2-5, with 8 bases that match TRBD2. The CDR3 contains 16 residues. V gave up 4 bases and J gave up 2 bases; unmatched junction bases: 9. Germline lookup yields CDR1 MNHEY and CDR2 SVGAGI. The CDR3 sequence is CASSFLGGGKQETQYF. The CDR3 nucleotides are TGTGCCAGCAGTTTTCTTGGCGGGGGGAAGCAAGAGACCCAGTACTTC.

The gene calls are TRBV19 and TRBJ1-3; 8 nucleotides match TRBD1. Trimming at V came to 7 bases and at J to 0 bases, leaving 11 bases not matched to a gene. From germline, CDR1 is LNHDA and CDR2 SQIVND (reference sequence). This CDR3 is built from 17 residues. Here the CDR3 reads CASIQGDGSTSGNTIYF. The CDR3, as DNA: TGTGCCAGTATACAGGGGGACGGTTCGACCTCTGGAAACACCATATATTTT.

The gene calls are TRBV14 and TRBJ2-5, with a possible D match to TRBD1 (6 bases). CDR1 and CDR2 from the germline V gene are SGHDN and FVKESK. Trimming removed 3 bases at V and 7 bases at J, with 12 bases between. This CDR3 is 13 amino acids long. The CDR3 loop is CASSQQQGWTQYF. The DNA for the CDR3 is TGTGCCAGCAGCCAGCAACAGGGCTGGACCCAGTACTTC.

The chain couples TRBV5-1 to TRBJ2-5; D might be TRBD1 (5 bases). The CDR3 has 14 amino acids. Trimming cost V 5 bases and J 1 base, with 12 bases left between them. The V gene's germline CDR1 is SGHRS and CDR2 YFSETQ. CDR3 loop: CASRSTGAQETQYF. In nucleotides, the CDR3 is TGCGCCAGCAGATCGACTGGGGCCCAAGAGACCCAGTACTTC.

The J gene is TRBJ2-7, the V gene TRBV14; the match to TRBD1 covers 7 bases. The V gene end was trimmed by 4 bases and the J gene end by 6 bases; junction bases not matched to a gene: 6. CDR3 length: 13 amino acids. Germline V CDR1 and CDR2: SGHDN, FVKESK. The CDR3 DNA follows: TGTGCCAGCAGCCCCGGGACAGCAAGCGAGCAGTACTTC. Translated, it gives CASSPGTASEQYF.

This chain uses TRBV11-1 with TRBJ2-7, with a possible D match to TRBD1 (5 bases). Trimming stripped 3 bases from V and 3 bases from J, with 18 bases between. CDR1 is SGHAT and CDR2 is FQDESV in the germline V gene (reference sequence). This CDR3 comprises 16 residues. The CDR3 DNA sequence: TGTGCCAGCAGCTTGGGTTGGCAGGGTCAGGGCTACGAGCAGTACTTC. Translated, it gives CASSLGWQGQGYEQYF.

The chain combines TRBV29-1 with TRBJ2-7; 7 nucleotides line up with TRBD1. The CDR3 is 14 amino acids. CDR1 is SQVTM and CDR2 is ANQGSEA in the germline V gene. Germline trimming cut 4 bases from V and 3 bases from J; bases unmatched to any gene: 9. Written as DNA, the CDR3 is TGCAGCGTTGCACCGACAGGGACGCACTACGAGCAGTACTTC. It specifies CSVAPTGTHYEQYF.

The CDR3 nucleotides read TGTGCCAGCAGATCAACAGTTATGGCGACCCAGTACTTC. This translates into CASRSTVMATQYF. This chain connects TRBV6-5 to TRBJ2-5; D unresolved. This CDR3 region has 13 residues. V lost 6 bases to trimming and J lost 7 bases, with 15 bases between them. CDR1 and CDR2 from the germline V gene are MNHEY and SVGAGI.

The J gene is TRBJ1-4, the V gene TRBV9; D is uncertain. The germline V and J ends were trimmed by 0 bases and 7 bases, with 13 bases remaining between them. The germline gives CDR1 SGDLS, CDR2 YYNGEE. The CDR3 runs to 15 residues. CDR3 amino acids: CASSVDGSGSEKLFF. In DNA form, the CDR3 reads TGTGCCAGCAGCGTAGATGGGTCGGGGAGTGAAAAACTGTTTTTT.

The rearrangement links TRBV9 to TRBJ1-1; tentatively, D is TRBD1 (5 bases). Looked up from germline, CDR1 is SGDLS and CDR2 is YYNGEE. Deletions cut 4 bases from V and 1 base from J, with 8 bases between. The CDR3 spans 13 residues. CDR3 loop: CASSTTGNTEAFF. The CDR3 nucleotides are TGTGCCAGCAGCACTACAGGGAACACTGAAGCTTTCTTT.

V usage is TRBV29-1 and J usage is TRBJ1-5; maybe TRBD1 (5 bases). The CDR3 covers 12 residues. Per germline, CDR1 SQVTM and CDR2 ANQGSEA. V was cut by 4 bases and J by 8 bases, with 12 bases left in between. DNA for the CDR3: TGCAGCGTTGGGGGGGAGGGTAAGCCCCAGCATTTT. Amino acids: CSVGGEGKPQHF.

The chain couples TRBV6-5 to TRBJ2-1; D is perhaps TRBD2 (7 bases). V lost 7 bases and J lost 3, with 13 bases in between. The length of the CDR3 is 14 residues. Germline CDR1 and CDR2: MNHEY and SVGAGI. The CDR3 loop reads CASTGGRGYNEQFF. CDR3 nucleotides: TGTGCCAGCACGGGGGGCCGGGGCTACAATGAGCAGTTCTTC.

The CDR3 reads CASSPSVGTSGVRETQYF. DNA for the CDR3: TGTGCCAGCAGCCCATCGGTTGGGACTAGCGGGGTTCGGGAGACCCAGTACTTC. The J gene is TRBJ2-5, the V gene TRBV7-9, with TRBD2 matching over 13 bases. V lost 5 bases, J lost 5 bases, and 14 bases stayed unmatched. Germline CDR1 is SEHNR and CDR2 is FQNEAQ (reference sequence). The CDR3 is 18 residues long.

The V call is TRBV27, the J call TRBJ2-5; D remains ambiguous. Trimming shortened V by 4 bases and J by 3 bases, and 18 bases separated the two germline ends. Germline V CDR1 and CDR2: MNHEY, SMNVEV (reference sequence). The CDR3 contains 16 residues. CDR3 sequence (DNA): TGTGCCAGCAGTTCCCTCTCGAGCCCGTTAAAAGAGACCCAGTACTTC. It translates to CASSSLSSPLKETQYF.

This chain joins TRBV18 and TRBJ2-1, with TRBD1 matching 7 bases. The ends lost 3 bases at V and 12 bases at J; junction bases unmatched: 2. This CDR3 has 11 residues. Germline V CDR1 and CDR2: KGHSH, LQKENI. The CDR3 region has the DNA TGTGCCAGCTCACCGAACAGGGGGCAGTTCTTC. Its protein is CASSPNRGQFF.

The chain joins TRBV11-3 to TRBJ2-3, with D uncertain. The CDR3 totals 15 residues. Trimming cost V 1 base and J 2 bases, with 10 bases left between them. The germline V gene has CDR1 SGHNT and CDR2 YENEEA. The CDR3 DNA follows: TGTGCCAGCAGCTTAGGCAGGATTCCCACAGATACGCAGTATTTT. It encodes CASSLGRIPTDTQYF.

This clone was observed a handful of times. This chain uses TRBV29-1 with TRBJ1-2, with D possibly matching TRBD1 (5 bases). V dropped 4 bases and J dropped 4 bases, with 13 bases sitting between them. The CDR3 covers 13 residues. Germline assignment: CDR1 SQVTM and CDR2 ANQGSEA. CDR3 loop: CSVVPGRGYGYTF. CDR3 in DNA: TGCAGCGTTGTCCCAGGGCGCGGCTATGGCTACACCTTC.

The V call is TRBV4-1, the J call TRBJ2-3; 9 nucleotides align to TRBD2. This CDR3 contains 17 residues. Germline V gives CDR1 MGHRA, CDR2 YSYEKL. Trimming removed 0 bases from V and 4 bases from J; junction bases left unmatched: 8. The CDR3 nucleotides are TGCGCCAGCAGCCAAGAGATCGGCGGGGGGGCAGCAGATACGCAGTATTTT. Translation gives CASSQEIGGGAADTQYF.

This clone came up once. The rearrangement joins TRBV18 to TRBJ2-1; maybe TRBD1 (5 bases). With 3 bases removed from V and 8 bases from J, the gap between germline ends came to 11 bases. The CDR3 consists of 13 residues. Per germline, CDR1 KGHSH and CDR2 LQKENI. CDR3 nucleotides: TGTGCCAGCTCACCGCCGACAGAAGATGAGCAGTTCTTC. Translating it yields CASSPPTEDEQFF.

The rearrangement joins TRBV6-9 to TRBJ2-2; D is unclear. Germline loops: CDR1 MNHGY, CDR2 SVAAGI. The CDR3 totals 11 residues. V was shortened by 6 bases and J by 6 bases, with 5 bases between the two germline ends. This CDR3 is CASRQSGELFF. The CDR3 nucleotides read TGTGCCAGCAGACAATCCGGGGAGCTGTTTTTT.

The chain uses TRBV28 and TRBJ2-3, with 13 bases that match TRBD2. With 4 bases clipped from V and 8 bases from J, the junction kept 9 bases outside the gene matches. The CDR3 is 16 residues long. Germline V gene lookup returns CDR1 MDHEN and CDR2 SYDVKM. The CDR3 sequence: CASSYHWTSGGLTQYF. In DNA, the CDR3 is TGTGCCAGCAGTTACCATTGGACTAGCGGGGGTCTTACGCAGTATTTT.

This clone occurred once. This chain links TRBV19 with TRBJ2-7; 7 positions match TRBD1. The CDR3 loop spans 14 amino acids. V lost 5 bases to trimming and J lost 3 bases; unmatched junction nucleotides: 7. Per germline, CDR1 LNHDA and CDR2 SQIVND (reference sequence). CDR3 nucleotides: TGTGCCAGTAGTGAGGCAGGGGGAGTCTACGAGCAGTACTTC. The encoded protein is CASSEAGGVYEQYF.

This clone was counted a few times. This chain links TRBV5-1 with TRBJ1-2, with D perhaps matching TRBD1 (6 bases). Germline values: CDR1 SGHRS, CDR2 YFSETQ. This CDR3 has 13 amino acids. Trimming pared 2 bases from V and 6 bases from J, leaving 11 bases between. The CDR3 reads CASSLSDSNGYTF. CDR3 sequence (DNA): TGCGCCAGCAGCTTATCGGACAGCAATGGCTACACCTTC.

The chain has TRBV6-2 or TRBV6-3 and TRBJ1-1, with D possibly TRBD1 on 6 matching bases. This CDR3 has 17 residues. V was pared by 2 bases and J by 1 base, with 17 bases between. CDR1 is MNHEY, CDR2 SVGEGT, per germline. The CDR3 region is CASSYTPGDHRNTEAFF. The CDR3 coding sequence is TGTGCCAGCAGTTACACCCCAGGGGACCACCGGAACACTGAAGCTTTCTTT.

The sample holds one count of this clone. V is TRBV11-1 and J is TRBJ2-7; perhaps TRBD1 as D (6 bases). The CDR3 consists of 13 residues. The V end lost 5 bases, the J end lost 6 bases, and 14 bases lay between the germline ends. CDR1 and CDR2 (germline): SGHAT, FQDESV (reference sequence). As DNA, the CDR3 is TGTGCCAGCAGCAAGGGACAAAGAGGCGAGCAGTACTTC. Translated: CASSKGQRGEQYF.